This record looks at one TCR beta chain sequence and its context. The antigen is undetermined. The data originate from a study of early stage breast cancer tumors. Some clones are missing from TCRdb's copy, which holds only in-frame ones; the method was immunoSEQ multiplex PCR. The sample lists under 75,000 clones; approximately 80% were seen once. Trimming stripped 3 bases from V and 1 base from J, with 3 bases between. The CDR3 has 12 amino acids. Study results and caveats: Chain pairing and CD4, CD8 or FOXP3 expression were not captured.

The chain recombines TRBV23-1 with TRBJ2-5; D call uncertain. TRBV23-1 is identified as an open reading frame with a role that is uncertain. Sequencing input: blood. The clonotype originates from a person under 45 with breast cancer. CDR3 sequence (DNA): TGCGCCAGCAGTCAGGTCCAAGAGACCCAGTACTTC. As protein: CASSQVQETQYF.